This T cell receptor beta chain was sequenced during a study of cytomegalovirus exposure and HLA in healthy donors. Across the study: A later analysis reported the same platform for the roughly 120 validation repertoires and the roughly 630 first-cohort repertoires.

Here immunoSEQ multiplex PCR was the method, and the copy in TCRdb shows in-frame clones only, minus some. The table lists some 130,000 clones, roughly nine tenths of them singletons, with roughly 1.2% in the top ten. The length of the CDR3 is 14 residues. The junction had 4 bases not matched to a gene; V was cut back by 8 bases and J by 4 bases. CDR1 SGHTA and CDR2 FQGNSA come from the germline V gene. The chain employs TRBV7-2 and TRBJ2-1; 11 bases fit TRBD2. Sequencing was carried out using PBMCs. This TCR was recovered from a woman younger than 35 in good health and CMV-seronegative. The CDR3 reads CASPLAGGYNEQFF. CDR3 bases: TGTGCCAGCCCCCTAGCGGGGGGATACAATGAGCAGTTCTTC.